This T cell receptor beta chain was captured in a study of radiation and T cells in renal cell carcinoma. Overall study: Nephrectomy followed 15 Gy stereotactic body radiation by 4 weeks. Points from the study as a whole: In blood, top tumor clones expanded by 2 weeks, shrinking by 4.

The germline gives CDR1 ENHRY, CDR2 SYGVKD. This CDR3 comprises 13 residues. Time point reported: blood 2 weeks post-SBRT. Treatment here: 15 Gy SBRT to primary tumor, nephrectomy 4 weeks later. Blood was sampled at baseline, 2 weeks and 4 weeks after SBRT. The data were produced by immunoSEQ multiplex PCR, yet TCRdb's version contains in-frame clones alone and is incomplete. The table has around 60,000 clones, roughly 79% seen once. In regard to this clone: Its specificity is unknown. Sequence at one end of the junction differs from germline and may be a read error.

Source: blood, taken from a patient whose treatment included radiotherapy and nephrectomy. This TCR was recovered from a man aged 60 to 69 with renal cell carcinoma. The V gene is TRBV10-3, the J gene TRBJ2-1; a weak D match, TRBD2 (6 bases). CDR3 DNA sequence: TGTGCCATCGGCAGGGACTCCAACAATGAGCAGTTCTTC. The encoded protein is CAIGRDSNNEQFF.